This T cell receptor (beta chain) is from a study of beta chain features in type 1 diabetes. General study findings and limits: Type 1 diabetes patients showed a moderate but significant shortening of TCRB CDR3s in all four CD4+ subsets.

This clone was counted a few times. Its antigen is unknown. This CDR3 has 16 residues. V was shortened by 0 bases and J by 0 bases, with 10 bases between the two germline ends. Germline CDR1 LGHNA, CDR2 YSLEER. All of the isolated RNA was reverse transcribed, so expressed TCRB transcripts were sequenced. TCRdb keeps only in-frame clones here, not all; method: immunoSEQ multiplex PCR. The data hold roughly 230,000 clones, with approximately 10% observed a single time. The chain uses TRBV4-3 and TRBJ2-3; maybe TRBD2 (6 bases). The sequenced material came from naive CD4+ T cells from blood. The clonotype was recovered from a man aged 25-40 years with type 1 diabetes. CDR3 in DNA: TGCGCCAGCAGCCAAGATGGAAGCGGGAGCACAGATACGCAGTATTTT. Amino acids: CASSQDGSGSTDTQYF.